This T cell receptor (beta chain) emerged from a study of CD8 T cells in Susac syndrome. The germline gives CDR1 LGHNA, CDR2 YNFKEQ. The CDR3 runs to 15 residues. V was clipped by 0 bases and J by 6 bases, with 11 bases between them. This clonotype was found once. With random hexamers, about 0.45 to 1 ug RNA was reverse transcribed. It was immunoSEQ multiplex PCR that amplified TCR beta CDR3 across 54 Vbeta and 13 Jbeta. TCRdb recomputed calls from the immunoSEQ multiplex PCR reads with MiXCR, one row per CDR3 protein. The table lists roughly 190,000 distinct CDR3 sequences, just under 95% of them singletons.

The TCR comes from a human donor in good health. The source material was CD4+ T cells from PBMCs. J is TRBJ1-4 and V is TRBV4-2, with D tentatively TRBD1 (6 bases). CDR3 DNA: TGTGCCAGCAGCCAAGACGGCCCAGGGGATGAAAAACTGTTTTTT. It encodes CASSQDGPGDEKLFF.